A selection of T cell receptor beta chains follows, all from one sample in a study of OX40 agonist ivuxolimab in advanced cancers. Data came from immunoSEQ multiplex PCR; TCRdb stores just in-frame clones and leaves some out. The sample lists roughly 60,000 clones; roughly 85% were seen once. The sample was CD4+ or CD8+ T cells sorted from blood, taken in a trial of the OX40 agonist ivuxolimab. These receptors were collected from an adult with an advanced solid tumor such as melanoma, head and neck, liver or kidney cancer. Each CDR3 is given with its conserved first and last residue. D genes are given only for firm matches. A row's size may be missing; if present it is once, few, many or a size class.

cdr3_length: 19
j_call: TRBJ2-4
clone_size: -
d_call: -
v_call: TRBV5-4
cdr3_nt: TGTGCCAGCAGCCGTGCGCAACAGACAGGGAGGTTGGCCAAAAACATTCAGTACTTC
cdr3_aa: CASSRAQQTGRLAKNIQYF

cdr3_length: 14
j_call: TRBJ2-7
clone_size: few
d_call: -
v_call: TRBV13
cdr3_nt: TGTGCCAGCAGCTTTAGTACTAGGGGGGACGAGCAGTACTTC
cdr3_aa: CASSFSTRGDEQYF

cdr3_length: 14
j_call: TRBJ1-3
clone_size: -
d_call: -
v_call: TRBV9
cdr3_nt: TGTGCCAGCAGCGTAGGGCAGGGCGGAAACACCATATATTTT
cdr3_aa: CASSVGQGGNTIYF

cdr3_length: 14
j_call: TRBJ2-7
clone_size: -
d_call: TRBD2
v_call: TRBV9
cdr3_nt: TGTGCCAGCAGCGTCCTAGCGGGAAAGGGCGAGCAGTACTTC
cdr3_aa: CASSVLAGKGEQYF

cdr3_length: 16
j_call: TRBJ2-7
clone_size: -
d_call: TRBD2
v_call: TRBV4-1
cdr3_nt: TGCGCCAGCAGCCAAGATCTGGGAGGGTGGGGATACGAGCAGTACTTC
cdr3_aa: CASSQDLGGWGYEQYF

cdr3_length: 16
j_call: TRBJ2-3
clone_size: -
d_call: TRBD2
v_call: TRBV7-2
cdr3_nt: TGTGCCAGCAGCCAGACTAGCGGGGGGGGTGCAGATACGCAGTATTTT
cdr3_aa: CASSQTSGGGADTQYF

cdr3_length: 18
j_call: TRBJ2-5
clone_size: few
d_call: -
v_call: TRBV27
cdr3_nt: TGTGCCAGCAGTTTGGGAAGGTGGGTAGCCCTCGTTAGTGGGACCCAGTACTTC
cdr3_aa: CASSLGRWVALVSGTQYF

cdr3_length: 16
j_call: TRBJ1-2
clone_size: -
d_call: -
v_call: TRBV10-3
cdr3_nt: TGTGCCATCAGTGAGGGCCCTAAGGGCCCCGAAGGTGGCTACACCTTC
cdr3_aa: CAISEGPKGPEGGYTF

cdr3_length: 15
j_call: TRBJ1-2
clone_size: -
d_call: -
v_call: TRBV29-1
cdr3_nt: TGCAGCGTTGACTACAGCCCAAAATCTAACTATGGCTACACCTTC
cdr3_aa: CSVDYSPKSNYGYTF

cdr3_length: 14
j_call: TRBJ1-5
clone_size: once
d_call: -
v_call: TRBV6-5
cdr3_nt: TGTGCCAGCAGCCTAACGGCGGGGAATCAGCCCCAGCATTTT
cdr3_aa: CASSLTAGNQPQHF

cdr3_length: 16
j_call: TRBJ2-5
clone_size: few
d_call: TRBD2
v_call: TRBV5-6
cdr3_nt: TGTGCCAGCAGCTTGGTGGCTAGCGGGACTCAAGAGACCCAGTACTTC
cdr3_aa: CASSLVASGTQETQYF

cdr3_length: 19
j_call: TRBJ2-3
clone_size: once
d_call: TRBD2
v_call: TRBV7-2
cdr3_nt: TGTGCCAGCAGCTTTGCATATAGCGGGGGGGCGGGTAGCACAGATACGCAGTATTTT
cdr3_aa: CASSFAYSGGAGSTDTQYF

cdr3_length: 15
j_call: TRBJ2-4
clone_size: -
d_call: TRBD2
v_call: TRBV6-1
cdr3_nt: TGTGCCAGCAGCAAAGGGGAGGGAGCCAAAAACATTCAGTACTTC
cdr3_aa: CASSKGEGAKNIQYF

cdr3_length: 13
j_call: TRBJ2-7
clone_size: once
d_call: -
v_call: TRBV30
cdr3_nt: TGTGCCTGGAGTGTACGGAGGTTATACGAGCAGTACTTC
cdr3_aa: CAWSVRRLYEQYF

cdr3_length: 14
j_call: TRBJ1-3
clone_size: once
d_call: -
v_call: TRBV6-1
cdr3_nt: TGTGCCAGCAGTGAAATAGGGGTTGGAAACACCATATATTTT
cdr3_aa: CASSEIGVGNTIYF

cdr3_length: 14
j_call: TRBJ1-6
clone_size: -
d_call: -
v_call: TRBV6-1
cdr3_nt: TGTGCCAGCAGTGATTCGAGGTATAATTCACCCCTCCACTTT
cdr3_aa: CASSDSRYNSPLHF

cdr3_length: 15
j_call: TRBJ1-1
clone_size: -
d_call: -
v_call: TRBV5-5
cdr3_nt: TGTGCCAGCAGCAACACCCGGACAGCGAACACTGAAGCTTTCTTT
cdr3_aa: CASSNTRTANTEAFF

cdr3_length: 11
j_call: TRBJ2-3
clone_size: -
d_call: -
v_call: TRBV30
cdr3_nt: TGTGCCTGGAGCATCGGGGATACGCAGTATTTT
cdr3_aa: CAWSIGDTQYF

cdr3_length: 17
j_call: TRBJ2-7
clone_size: -
d_call: -
v_call: TRBV19
cdr3_nt: TGTGCCAGTAGTACCGGTTATGCGAGGCGGGACTCCTACGAGCAGTACTTC
cdr3_aa: CASSTGYARRDSYEQYF

cdr3_length: 15
j_call: TRBJ2-3
clone_size: -
d_call: TRBD2
v_call: TRBV10-3
cdr3_nt: TGTGCCATCAGAGTCGGGGGGGGGTCCACAGATACGCAGTATTTT
cdr3_aa: CAIRVGGGSTDTQYF

cdr3_length: 14
j_call: TRBJ2-7
clone_size: -
d_call: TRBD1
v_call: TRBV6-5
cdr3_nt: TGTGCCAGCAGTTCGGACAGGTTATCCTACGAGCAGTACTTC
cdr3_aa: CASSSDRLSYEQYF

cdr3_length: 14
j_call: TRBJ2-7
clone_size: -
d_call: TRBD1
v_call: TRBV7-2
cdr3_nt: TGTGCCAGCAGCCTCTCAGGGGGCGACTACGAGCAGTACTTC
cdr3_aa: CASSLSGGDYEQYF

cdr3_length: 13
j_call: TRBJ2-3
clone_size: -
d_call: -
v_call: TRBV2
cdr3_nt: TGTGCCAGCAGCCAGACAGACACAGATACGCAGTATTTT
cdr3_aa: CASSQTDTDTQYF

cdr3_length: 13
j_call: TRBJ2-2
clone_size: -
d_call: -
v_call: TRBV19
cdr3_nt: TGTGCCAGTAGACGAACAGAGGCCGGGGAGCTGTTTTTT
cdr3_aa: CASRRTEAGELFF

cdr3_length: 14
j_call: TRBJ1-1
clone_size: -
d_call: -
v_call: TRBV2
cdr3_nt: TGTGCCAGCAGTTCCAGGGGTGTAAACACTGAAGCTTTCTTT
cdr3_aa: CASSSRGVNTEAFF

cdr3_length: 14
j_call: TRBJ1-1
clone_size: many
d_call: TRBD1
v_call: TRBV18
cdr3_nt: TGTGCCAGCTCTCAAACAACAGGGGGCATTGAAGCTTTCTTT
cdr3_aa: CASSQTTGGIEAFF

cdr3_length: 14
j_call: TRBJ2-2
clone_size: -
d_call: -
v_call: TRBV7-9
cdr3_nt: TGTGCCAGCAGCTTAGCCGCGGACGCCGGGGAGCTGTTTTTT
cdr3_aa: CASSLAADAGELFF

cdr3_length: 14
j_call: TRBJ1-4
clone_size: -
d_call: TRBD1
v_call: TRBV2
cdr3_nt: TGTGCCAGCAGGGACAGGGTCGGATCGGAAAAACTGTTTTTT
cdr3_aa: CASRDRVGSEKLFF

cdr3_length: 14
j_call: TRBJ1-1
clone_size: once
d_call: -
v_call: TRBV21-1
cdr3_nt: TGTGCCAGCAGTGAACTCAGGGGGAACACTGAAGCTTTCTTT
cdr3_aa: CASSELRGNTEAFF

cdr3_length: 13
j_call: TRBJ2-6
clone_size: -
d_call: -
v_call: TRBV13
cdr3_nt: TGTGCCAGCAGCCTCCGGGGGGCCAACGTCCTGACTTTC
cdr3_aa: CASSLRGANVLTF